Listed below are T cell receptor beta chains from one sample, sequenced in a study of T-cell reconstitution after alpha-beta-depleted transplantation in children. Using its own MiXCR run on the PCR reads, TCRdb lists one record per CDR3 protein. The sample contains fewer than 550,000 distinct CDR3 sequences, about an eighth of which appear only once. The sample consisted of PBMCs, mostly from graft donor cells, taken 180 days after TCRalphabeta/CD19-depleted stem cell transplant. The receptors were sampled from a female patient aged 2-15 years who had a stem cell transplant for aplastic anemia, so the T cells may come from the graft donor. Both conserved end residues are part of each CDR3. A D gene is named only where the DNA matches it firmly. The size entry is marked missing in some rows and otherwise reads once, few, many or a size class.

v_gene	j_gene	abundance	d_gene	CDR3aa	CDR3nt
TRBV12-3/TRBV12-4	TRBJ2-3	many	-	CASIYRGGTDTQYF	TGTGCCAGCATCTACAGGGGGGGAACAGATACGCAGTATTTT
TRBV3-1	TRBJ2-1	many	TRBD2	CASSQDPAGGRGEQFF	TGTGCCAGCAGCCAAGATCCAGCGGGAGGAAGGGGGGAGCAGTTCTTC
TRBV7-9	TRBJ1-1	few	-	CASSSPDNTEAFF	TGTGCCAGCAGCTCACCAGATAACACTGAAGCTTTCTTT
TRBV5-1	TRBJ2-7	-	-	CASSLTIGRTSYEQYF	TGCGCCAGCAGCTTGACGATAGGGAGGACGTCCTACGAGCAGTACTTC
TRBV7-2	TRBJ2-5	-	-	CASSALRKQETQYF	TGTGCCAGCAGCGCCCTAAGAAAGCAAGAGACCCAGTACTTC
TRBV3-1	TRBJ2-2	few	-	CASSWGELPTGELFF	TGTGCCAGCAGCTGGGGGGAGCTTCCCACCGGGGAGCTGTTTTTT
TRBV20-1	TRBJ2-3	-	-	CSARDEGVWSTDTQYF	TGCAGTGCTAGAGATGAGGGTGTTTGGAGCACAGATACGCAGTATTTT
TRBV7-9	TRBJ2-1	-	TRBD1	CASSSATGAGVYNEQFF	TGTGCCAGCAGCTCCGCTACAGGGGCAGGGGTTTACAATGAGCAGTTCTTC
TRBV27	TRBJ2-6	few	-	CASSRGAGSGANVLTF	TGTGCCAGCAGTCGGGGAGCAGGCTCTGGGGCCAACGTCCTGACTTTC
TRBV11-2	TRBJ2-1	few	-	CASSIWTENNEQFF	TGTGCCAGCAGCATCTGGACAGAAAACAATGAGCAGTTCTTC
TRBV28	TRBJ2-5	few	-	CASNRGGPPETQYF	TGTGCCAGCAATCGGGGCGGTCCACCCGAGACCCAGTACTTC
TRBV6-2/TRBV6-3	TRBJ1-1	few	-	CASSYGALLNTEAFF	TGTGCCAGCAGTTACGGGGCCCTCTTGAACACTGAAGCTTTCTTT
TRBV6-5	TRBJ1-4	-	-	CASSYSNQVAINEKLFF	TGTGCCAGCAGTTACTCGAATCAAGTGGCTATCAATGAAAAACTGTTTTTT
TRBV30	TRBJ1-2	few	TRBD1	CAWGGTGFYYGYTF	TGTGCCTGGGGGGGGACAGGTTTTTACTATGGCTACACCTTC
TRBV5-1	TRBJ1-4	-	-	CASSSSARYNEKLFF	TGCGCCAGCAGCTCCTCCGCGAGGTATAATGAAAAACTGTTTTTT
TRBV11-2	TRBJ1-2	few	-	CASSLDLHSLNYGYTF	TGTGCCAGCAGCTTAGATCTCCACAGCCTTAACTATGGCTACACCTTC
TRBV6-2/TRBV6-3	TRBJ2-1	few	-	CASSYSAPVNEQFF	TGTGCCAGCAGTTACTCTGCGCCCGTAAATGAGCAGTTCTTC
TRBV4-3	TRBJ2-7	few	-	CASSQDSGRGPGQYF	TGCGCCAGCAGCCAAGATAGTGGCCGGGGACCCGGGCAGTACTTC
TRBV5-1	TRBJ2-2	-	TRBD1	CASSSRDSANTGELFF	TGCGCCAGCAGCTCCCGGGACAGCGCGAACACCGGGGAGCTGTTTTTT
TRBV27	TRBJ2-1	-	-	CASSLRGALGNEQFF	TGTGCCAGCAGTTTACGGGGGGCGCTGGGCAATGAGCAGTTCTTC
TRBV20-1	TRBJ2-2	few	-	CSARVTLRYSNTGELFF	TGCAGTGCTAGAGTAACACTTCGTTATTCGAACACCGGGGAGCTGTTTTTT
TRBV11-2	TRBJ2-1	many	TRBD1	CASSLRWDRQNEQFF	TGTGCCAGCAGCTTAAGGTGGGACAGGCAGAATGAGCAGTTCTTC
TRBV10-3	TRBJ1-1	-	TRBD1	CAISQDRGQTEDFF	TGTGCCATCAGTCAAGACAGGGGGCAAACTGAAGATTTCTTT
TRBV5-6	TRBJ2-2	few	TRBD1	CASSSRGRDGELFF	TGTGCCAGCAGCTCAAGGGGGCGCGACGGGGAGCTGTTTTTT
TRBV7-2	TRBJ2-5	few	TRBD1	CASSWTGTQYF	TGTGCCAGCAGCTGGACAGGTACCCAGTACTTC
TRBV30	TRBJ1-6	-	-	CAWSVLGSSPLHF	TGTGCCTGGAGTGTACTTGGGAGTTCACCCCTCCACTTT
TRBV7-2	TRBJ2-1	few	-	CASSGGTWVNEQFF	TGTGCCAGCAGCGGTGGGACGTGGGTCAATGAGCAGTTCTTC
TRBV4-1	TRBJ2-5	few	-	CASSQTASQETQYF	TGCGCCAGCAGCCAGACGGCTTCGCAAGAGACCCAGTACTTC
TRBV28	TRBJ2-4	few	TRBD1	CASSSRTGLNIQYF	TGTGCCAGCAGTTCCAGGACAGGGCTGAACATTCAGTACTTC
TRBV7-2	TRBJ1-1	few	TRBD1	CASRDRVLNTEAFF	TGTGCCAGCAGGGACAGGGTCTTGAACACTGAAGCTTTCTTT
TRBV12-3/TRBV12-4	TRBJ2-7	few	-	CASSYKGNYEQYF	TGTGCCAGCAGTTACAAGGGCAACTACGAGCAGTACTTC
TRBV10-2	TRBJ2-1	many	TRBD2	CASSGGLGLAGVNEQFF	TGCGCCAGCAGTGGGGGTTTGGGACTAGCGGGAGTTAATGAGCAGTTCTTC
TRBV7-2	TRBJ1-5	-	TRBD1	CASSRGQGARQPQHF	TGTGCCAGCAGCAGGGGACAGGGGGCTAGACAGCCCCAGCATTTT
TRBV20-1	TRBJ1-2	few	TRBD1	CSATRTGFGYTF	TGCAGTGCTACCAGGACAGGGTTTGGCTACACCTTC
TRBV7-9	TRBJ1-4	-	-	CASSLNPRAALVKLFF	TGTGCCAGCAGCCTAAACCCCAGGGCCGCTTTGGTAAAACTGTTTTTT
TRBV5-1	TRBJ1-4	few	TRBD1	CASSIGGGGVNEKLFF	TGCGCCAGCAGCATAGGGGGCGGAGGGGTAAATGAAAAACTGTTTTTT
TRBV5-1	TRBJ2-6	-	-	CASSLRGEDYSGANVLTF	TGCGCCAGCAGCTTGAGGGGGGAAGACTACTCTGGGGCCAACGTCCTGACTTTC
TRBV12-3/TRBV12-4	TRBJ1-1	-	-	CASSPMFPVEAFF	TGTGCCAGCAGTCCAATGTTTCCCGTTGAAGCTTTCTTT
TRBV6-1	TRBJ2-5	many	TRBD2	CASSTLAGGPRETQYF	TGTGCCAGCAGTACCCTAGCGGGAGGGCCGAGAGAGACCCAGTACTTC
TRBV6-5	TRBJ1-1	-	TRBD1	CASSSRTGGRIAEAFF	TGTGCCAGCAGTTCCCGGACAGGGGGTCGAATCGCTGAAGCTTTCTTT